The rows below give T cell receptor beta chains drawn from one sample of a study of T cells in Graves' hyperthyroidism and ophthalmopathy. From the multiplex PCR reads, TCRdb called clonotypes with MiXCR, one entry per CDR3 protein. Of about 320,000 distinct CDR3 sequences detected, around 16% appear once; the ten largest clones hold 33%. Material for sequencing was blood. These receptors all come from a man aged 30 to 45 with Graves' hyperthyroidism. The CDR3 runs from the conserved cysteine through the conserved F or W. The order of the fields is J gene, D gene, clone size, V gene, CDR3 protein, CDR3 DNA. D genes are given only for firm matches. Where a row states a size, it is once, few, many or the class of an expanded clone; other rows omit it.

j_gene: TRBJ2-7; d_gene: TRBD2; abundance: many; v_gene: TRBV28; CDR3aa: CASTRASGIFYEQYF; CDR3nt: TGTGCCAGCACACGGGCTAGCGGCATCTTCTACGAGCAGTACTTC
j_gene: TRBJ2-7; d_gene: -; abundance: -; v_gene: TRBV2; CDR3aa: CASSEAQTRYAYEQYF; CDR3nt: TGTGCCAGCAGTGAAGCACAAACCCGATACGCCTACGAGCAGTACTTC
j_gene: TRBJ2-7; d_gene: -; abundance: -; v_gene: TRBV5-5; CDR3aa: CASSSPGLRAREQYF; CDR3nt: TGTGCCAGCAGCTCCCCTGGACTTCGGGCGCGGGAGCAGTACTTC
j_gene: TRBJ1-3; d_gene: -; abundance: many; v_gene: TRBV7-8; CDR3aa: CASSLTSGNTIYF; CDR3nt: TGTGCCAGCAGCTTAACTTCTGGAAACACCATATATTTT
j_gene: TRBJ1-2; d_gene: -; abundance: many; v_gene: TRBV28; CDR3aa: CASSLGNRPYGYTF; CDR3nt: TGTGCCAGCAGTTTAGGGAACAGACCGTACGGCTACACCTTC
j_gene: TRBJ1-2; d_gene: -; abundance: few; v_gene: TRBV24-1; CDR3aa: CATSDFTSAEGYTF; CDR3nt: TGTGCCACCAGTGATTTCACGTCGGCGGAAGGCTACACCTTC
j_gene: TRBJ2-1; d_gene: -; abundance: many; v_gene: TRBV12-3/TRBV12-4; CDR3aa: CASSLGRRHPGEQFF; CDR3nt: TGTGCCAGCAGTTTGGGGCGGAGACACCCAGGAGAGCAGTTCTTC
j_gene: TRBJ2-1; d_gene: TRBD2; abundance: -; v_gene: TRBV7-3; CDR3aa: CASSVGGTEQFF; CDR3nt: TGTGCCAGCAGCGTGGGGGGGACTGAGCAGTTCTTC
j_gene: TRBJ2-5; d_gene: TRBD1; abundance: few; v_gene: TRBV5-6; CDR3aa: CASSPDRQGRTQYF; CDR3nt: TGTGCCAGCAGCCCAGACCGACAGGGTAGGACCCAGTACTTC
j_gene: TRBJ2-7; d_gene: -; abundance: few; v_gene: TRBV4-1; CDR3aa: CASSQEWVDAYEQYF; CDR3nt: TGCGCCAGCAGCCAAGAATGGGTTGACGCCTACGAGCAGTACTTC
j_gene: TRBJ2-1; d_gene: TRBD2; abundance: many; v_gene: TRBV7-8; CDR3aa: CASSLVRTQFATSGIHGSYNEQFF; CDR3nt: TGTGCCAGCAGCTTAGTGAGGACACAGTTTGCGACTAGCGGGATCCACGGCTCCTACAATGAGCAGTTCTTC
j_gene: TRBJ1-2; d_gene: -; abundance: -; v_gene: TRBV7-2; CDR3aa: CASSPPQDRYGYTF; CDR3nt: TGTGCCAGCAGCCCTCCACAGGACCGCTATGGCTACACCTTC
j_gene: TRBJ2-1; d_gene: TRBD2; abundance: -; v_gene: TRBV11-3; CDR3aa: CASSSGTSGQQFF; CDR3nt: TGTGCCAGCAGCTCCGGGACTAGCGGCCAGCAGTTCTTC
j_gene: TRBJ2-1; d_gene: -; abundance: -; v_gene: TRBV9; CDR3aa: CASSVGSGYNEQFF; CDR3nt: TGTGCCAGCAGCGTAGGGAGCGGCTACAATGAGCAGTTCTTC
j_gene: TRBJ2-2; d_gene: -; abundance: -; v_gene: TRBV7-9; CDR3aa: CASSRTSNTGELFF; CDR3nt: TGTGCCAGCAGCCGAACTAGTAACACCGGGGAGCTGTTTTTT
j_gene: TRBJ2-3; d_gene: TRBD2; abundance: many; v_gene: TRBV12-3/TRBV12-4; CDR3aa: CASSLAAGGGDTQYF; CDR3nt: TGTGCCAGCAGTTTAGCGGCGGGAGGCGGAGATACGCAGTATTTT
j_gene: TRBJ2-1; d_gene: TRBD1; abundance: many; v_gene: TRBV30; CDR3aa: CAWDRGGAGNEQFF; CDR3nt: TGTGCCTGGGACCGAGGGGGCGCGGGCAATGAGCAGTTCTTC
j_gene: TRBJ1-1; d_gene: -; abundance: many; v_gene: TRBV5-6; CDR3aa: CASSLTGRGVTEAFF; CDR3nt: TGTGCCAGCAGCCTCACGGGACGGGGAGTTACTGAAGCTTTCTTT
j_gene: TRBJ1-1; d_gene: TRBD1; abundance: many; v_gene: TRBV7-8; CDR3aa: CASSQGQGPTEAFF; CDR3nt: TGTGCCAGCAGCCAGGGACAGGGTCCCACTGAAGCTTTCTTT
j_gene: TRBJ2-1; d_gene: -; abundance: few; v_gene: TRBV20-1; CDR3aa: CSATTGTQQFF; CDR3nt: TGCAGTGCAACAACCGGGACTCAGCAGTTCTTC
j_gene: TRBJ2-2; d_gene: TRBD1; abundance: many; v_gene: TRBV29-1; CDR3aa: CSVEGQGAMGTGELFF; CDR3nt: TGCAGCGTTGAGGGCCAGGGGGCTATGGGCACCGGGGAGCTGTTTTTT
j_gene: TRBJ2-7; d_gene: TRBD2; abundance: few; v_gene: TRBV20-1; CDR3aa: CSASWGGSGYEQYF; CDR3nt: TGCAGTGCTAGTTGGGGCGGGAGTGGTTACGAGCAGTACTTC
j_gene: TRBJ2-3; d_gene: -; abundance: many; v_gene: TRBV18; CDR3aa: CASSGDRTDTQYF; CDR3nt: TGTGCCAGCTCGGGAGACCGCACAGATACGCAGTATTTT
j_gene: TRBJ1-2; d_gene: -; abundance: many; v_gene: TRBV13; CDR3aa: CASSLGIGPSQSNYGYTF; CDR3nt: TGTGCCAGCAGCTTGGGCATAGGGCCCAGTCAATCCAACTATGGCTACACCTTC
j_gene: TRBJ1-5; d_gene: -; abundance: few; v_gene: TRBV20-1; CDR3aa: CSASKGVNQPQHF; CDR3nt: TGCAGTGCTAGTAAAGGGGTAAATCAGCCCCAGCATTTT
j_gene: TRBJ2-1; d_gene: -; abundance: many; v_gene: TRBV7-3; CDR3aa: CASSPQSNPAQVYNEQFF; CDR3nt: TGTGCCAGCAGCCCCCAGAGCAACCCAGCCCAGGTCTACAATGAGCAGTTCTTC
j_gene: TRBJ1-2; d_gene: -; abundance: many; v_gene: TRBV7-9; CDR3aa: CASRAPLGVHGYTF; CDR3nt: TGTGCCAGCAGAGCACCCTTAGGTGTACATGGCTACACCTTC
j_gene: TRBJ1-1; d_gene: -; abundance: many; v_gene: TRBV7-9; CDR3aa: CASSLPTGLTDSGAEAFF; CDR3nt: TGTGCCAGCAGCTTACCTACAGGATTGACGGATTCTGGGGCTGAAGCTTTCTTT
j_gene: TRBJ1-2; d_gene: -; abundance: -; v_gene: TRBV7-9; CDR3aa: CASSRDAGYGYTF; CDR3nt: TGTGCCAGCAGCCGTGATGCGGGCTATGGCTACACCTTC
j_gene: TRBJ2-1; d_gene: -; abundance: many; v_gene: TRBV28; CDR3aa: CASSFSDEQFF; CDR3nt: TGTGCCAGCAGTTTTTCGGATGAGCAGTTCTTC
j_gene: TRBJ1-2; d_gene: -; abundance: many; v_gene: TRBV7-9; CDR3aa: CASSLGAAPVNGYTF; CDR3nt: TGTGCCAGCAGCTTAGGGGCAGCGCCCGTGAATGGCTACACCTTC
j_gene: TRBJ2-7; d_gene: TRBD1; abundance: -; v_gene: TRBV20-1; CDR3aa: CSAQDRVYEQYF; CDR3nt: TGCAGTGCTCAGGACAGGGTCTACGAGCAGTACTTC
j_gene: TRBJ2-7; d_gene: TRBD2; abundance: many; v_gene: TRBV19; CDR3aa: CASSGLAGYTVEQYF; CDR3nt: TGTGCCAGTAGCGGACTAGCTGGGTATACGGTGGAGCAGTACTTC
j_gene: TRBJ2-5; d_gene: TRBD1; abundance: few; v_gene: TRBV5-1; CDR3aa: CASSLEAGGETQYF; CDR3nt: TGCGCCAGCAGCTTGGAAGCAGGGGGAGAGACCCAGTACTTC
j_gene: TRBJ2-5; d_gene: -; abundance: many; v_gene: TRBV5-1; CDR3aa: CASSYGNGQETQYF; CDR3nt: TGCGCCAGCAGCTACGGGAACGGCCAAGAGACCCAGTACTTC
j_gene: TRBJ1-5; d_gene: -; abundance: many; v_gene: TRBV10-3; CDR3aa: CAISSGEKGNQPQHF; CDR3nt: TGTGCCATCAGCTCAGGGGAGAAAGGCAATCAGCCCCAGCATTTT
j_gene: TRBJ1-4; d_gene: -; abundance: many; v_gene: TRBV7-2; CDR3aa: CASRPGDEKLFF; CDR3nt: TGTGCCAGCAGACCCGGGGATGAAAAACTGTTTTTT
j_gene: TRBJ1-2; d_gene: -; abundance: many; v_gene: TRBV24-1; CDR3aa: CATSDPKQGKAGYTF; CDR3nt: TGTGCCACCAGTGATCCTAAACAGGGCAAAGCAGGCTACACCTTC
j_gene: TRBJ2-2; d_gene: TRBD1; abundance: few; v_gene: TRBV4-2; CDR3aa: CASSPGQEGVLFF; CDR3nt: TGTGCCAGCAGCCCCGGACAGGAAGGGGTTCTGTTTTTT